This entry is about one T cell receptor (beta chain). Its antigen is unknown. No base-level quality is on record; no much larger clone is a single base apart. Samples from volunteer blood donors who had recovered from COVID-19 were contributed by a second Seattle source. Collaborating institutions collected whole blood in K2EDTA tubes following their own protocols. Collaborator samples were shipped for TCRbeta analysis as frozen whole blood, isolated PBMCs, or DNA extracted from either sample type. The data were obtained in a study of blood T cell repertoires in COVID-19 (TCRdb year 2020). For the wider study: The collaborator samples originated in the United States, Italy and Spain and spanned the acute and convalescent phases of COVID-19. The prospective study material was composed of cDNA or gDNA derived from T cells, B-cell-depleted T cells, or PBMCs. Deeply sampled blood TCRbeta repertoires from subjects exposed to, actively infected with, or recovered from COVID-19 were included in the dataset. The repertoires were released in a freely available public database meant as a resource for research on the immune response to SARS-CoV-2. The samples were drawn from two sources: the first 160 participants of the ongoing ImmuneRACE study, and over 950 subjects contributed by 6 global collaborators. Nearly every sample came with metadata listing a de-identified subject ID, COVID-19 status, age in years and sex. Where available, HLA class I and class II types were taken from metadata supplied by the sample provider and were not determined by assay-based typing. Overall study results and their limits: The quantity of clinical and demographic metadata differed by source and by participant and was supplied without curation.

The immunoSEQ Assay, a bias-controlled multiplex PCR, was used to amplify TCRbeta CDR3 regions from genomic DNA. The study's processing was this. The number of nucleated cells in each sample was estimated by amplification of reference gene primers within the assay. Sequence reads were collapsed and filtered to measure the absolute abundance of every unique TCRbeta CDR3 rearrangement. For each sample, productive Simpson clonality was calculated as the square root of Simpson's diversity index over productive rearrangements. Sourced from immuneACCESS, this table was stored by TCRdb with only in-frame sequences that have V and J called. A share of the clones is absent; for the studies checked, an unresolved V gene accounts for under half, and the remainder has no known explanation. The D gene and trimming were derived from the DNA, and the V and J assignments and clone size from that table. A total of roughly 300,000 clones appear in this sample, 85% to 90% of them only once. Approximately 1.5% of the sample belongs to the ten largest clones.

In the germline V gene, CDR1 corresponds to ENHRY and CDR2 to SYGVKD. For this chain, trimming is 5 bases at the V end and 2 bases at the J end, and the number of junction bases without a gene match is 6. The CDR3, cysteine through phenylalanine, is 15 amino acids long. The CDR3 DNA has 45 bases and is translated from base 1. The source of this sequence is a woman between 40 and 50 years old who had recovered from COVID-19. The receptor chain draws on TRBV10-3 and TRBJ2-3; 8 bases in the middle match TRBD1. Source material: peripheral blood. The nucleotide sequence reads as follows: TGTGCCATCAGTACAGGGGGACCCAACACAGATACGCAGTATTTT. Its protein reads: CAISTGGPNTDTQYF.